Listed here is a single T cell receptor beta chain. Method: immunoSEQ multiplex PCR; TCRdb's copy keeps in-frame clones and lacks some. The sample lists 7,000 to 9,500 clones; 80% to 90% were seen once. This specimen comes from a study of blood T cell repertoires in COVID-19. On the study more broadly: Samples representing acute and convalescent COVID-19 were sourced from the United States, Italy and Spain.

This CDR3 has 15 residues. Germline CDR1 reads MDHEN; CDR2 reads SYDVKM. Trimming stripped 6 bases from V and 0 bases from J, with 15 bases between. The rearrangement uses TRBV28 and TRBJ2-7; D is perhaps TRBD2 (6 bases). The sequence came from a human donor in a cohort sampled during active COVID-19. Source material: peripheral blood. The CDR3: CASSSSGSASYEQYF. The CDR3, as DNA: TGTGCCAGCAGCTCCAGCGGGTCAGCCTCCTACGAGCAGTACTTC.